This is a list of T cell receptor beta chains from one sample in a study of shared clonotypes between healthy human individuals. Produced via immunoSEQ multiplex PCR; TCRdb's table is partial and in-frame only. The sample lists about 600,000 clones, 95% to 98% occurring once. The sample comprised naive CD4+ T cells sorted from blood. Every receptor here comes from a woman in her twenties or thirties in good health. Each CDR3 is given with its conserved first and last residue. D genes are given only for firm matches. Clone size is given for some rows only: seen once, a few or many times, or a class if the clone is expanded.

j_gene	d_gene	v_gene	abundance	CDR3aa	CDR3nt
TRBJ1-1	TRBD1	TRBV10-3	NA	CAIRDRPTEAFF	TGTGCCATCCGGGACAGACCCACTGAAGCTTTCTTT
TRBJ2-3	NA	TRBV20-1	NA	CSARLLSGQYF	TGCAGTGCTAGACTACTGTCGGGGCAGTATTTT
TRBJ2-2	TRBD1	TRBV7-3	NA	CASSARQGVTGELFF	TGTGCCAGCAGCGCGAGACAGGGGGTCACCGGGGAGCTGTTTTTT
TRBJ2-1	NA	TRBV5-1	NA	CASSPEGGEQFF	TGCGCCAGCAGCCCGGAGGGTGGTGAGCAGTTCTTC
TRBJ1-2	NA	TRBV5-8	NA	CASSFVVPYGYTF	TGTGCCAGCAGCTTTGTAGTCCCCTATGGCTACACCTTC
TRBJ2-2	TRBD2	TRBV11-2	once	CASSLSGGSTGELFF	TGTGCCAGCAGCTTATCGGGAGGTTCCACCGGGGAGCTGTTTTTT
TRBJ2-4	TRBD2	TRBV4-1	NA	CASSQDPSTSGIAKNIQYF	TGCGCCAGCAGCCAAGATCCCTCGACTAGCGGCATAGCCAAAAACATTCAGTACTTC
TRBJ1-3	NA	TRBV19	NA	CASTGGFSGNTIYF	TGTGCCAGTACGGGAGGATTCTCTGGAAACACCATATATTTT
TRBJ2-7	TRBD2	TRBV11-1	NA	CASSLSLAGERQYF	TGTGCCAGCAGCTTAAGTCTAGCGGGAGAAAGGCAGTACTTC
TRBJ2-1	NA	TRBV28	NA	CASSLPDGNNEQFF	TGTGCCAGCAGTCTCCCGGACGGTAACAATGAGCAGTTCTTC
TRBJ2-7	TRBD2	TRBV28	NA	CASSLAGVPSYEQYF	TGTGCCAGCAGTCTAGCGGGAGTCCCCTCCTACGAGCAGTACTTC
TRBJ2-7	NA	TRBV28	NA	CASSAPGGTPYEQYF	TGTGCCAGCAGCGCCCCCGGGGGCACCCCCTACGAGCAGTACTTC
TRBJ2-5	NA	TRBV18	once	CASSPLGRMGEFGETQYF	TGTGCCAGCTCACCTTTAGGGCGGATGGGGGAATTTGGAGAGACCCAGTACTTC
TRBJ2-3	TRBD1	TRBV18	NA	CASSAQGGRDTQYF	TGTGCCAGCTCAGCGCAAGGGGGCAGAGATACGCAGTATTTT